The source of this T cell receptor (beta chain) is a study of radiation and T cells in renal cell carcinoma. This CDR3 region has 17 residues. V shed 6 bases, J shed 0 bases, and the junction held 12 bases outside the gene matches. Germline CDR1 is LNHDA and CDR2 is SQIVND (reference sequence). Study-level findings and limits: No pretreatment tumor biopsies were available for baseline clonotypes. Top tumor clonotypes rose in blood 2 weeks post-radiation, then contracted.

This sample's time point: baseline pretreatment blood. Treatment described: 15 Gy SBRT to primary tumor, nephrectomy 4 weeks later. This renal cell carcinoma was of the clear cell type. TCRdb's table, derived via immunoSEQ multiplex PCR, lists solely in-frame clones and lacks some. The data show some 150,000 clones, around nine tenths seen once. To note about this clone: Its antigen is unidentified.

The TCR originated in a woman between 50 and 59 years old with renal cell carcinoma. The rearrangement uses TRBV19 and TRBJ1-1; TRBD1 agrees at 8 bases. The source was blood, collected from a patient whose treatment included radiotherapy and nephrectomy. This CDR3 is CASRRLQGVGVNTEAFF. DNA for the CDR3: TGTGCCAGTAGGCGGCTACAGGGGGTTGGCGTGAACACTGAAGCTTTCTTT.